This paragraph covers one TCR beta chain sequence. Its antigen is not identified. Germline assignment: CDR1 SGHDT and CDR2 YYEEEE. CDR3 length: 16 amino acids. The ends lost 1 base at V and 2 bases at J; junction bases unmatched: 5. The source of the sample is a study of cytomegalovirus exposure and HLA in healthy donors. The study's findings and limits: According to a later analysis, TCR clusters from the first cohort tended to co-occur in the roughly 130 validation repertoires.

Generated by immunoSEQ multiplex PCR, the TCRdb table keeps only in-frame clones and is missing some. Among over 200,000 clones listed, 80% to 85% were seen once. The chain employs TRBV5-6 and TRBJ2-3; 9 bases are a match to TRBD1. Input material: PBMCs. This sequence was found in a woman aged 30 to 39 in good health and CMV-seropositive. CDR3 protein: CASSLRWDRVTDTQYF. The CDR3, as DNA: TGTGCCAGCAGCTTGAGATGGGACAGGGTCACAGATACGCAGTATTTT.